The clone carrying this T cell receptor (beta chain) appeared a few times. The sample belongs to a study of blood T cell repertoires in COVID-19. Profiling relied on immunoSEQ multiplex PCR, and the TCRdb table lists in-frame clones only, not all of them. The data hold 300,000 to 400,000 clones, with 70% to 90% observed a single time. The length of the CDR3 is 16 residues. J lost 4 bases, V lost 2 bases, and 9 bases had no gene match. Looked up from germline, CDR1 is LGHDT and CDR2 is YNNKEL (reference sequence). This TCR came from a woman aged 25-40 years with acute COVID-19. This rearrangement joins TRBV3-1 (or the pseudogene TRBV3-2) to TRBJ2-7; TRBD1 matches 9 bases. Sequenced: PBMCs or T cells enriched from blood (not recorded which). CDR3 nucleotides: TGTGCCAGCAGCCAAAGTATGGGACAGGGTGGATACGAGCAGTACTTC. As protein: CASSQSMGQGGYEQYF.